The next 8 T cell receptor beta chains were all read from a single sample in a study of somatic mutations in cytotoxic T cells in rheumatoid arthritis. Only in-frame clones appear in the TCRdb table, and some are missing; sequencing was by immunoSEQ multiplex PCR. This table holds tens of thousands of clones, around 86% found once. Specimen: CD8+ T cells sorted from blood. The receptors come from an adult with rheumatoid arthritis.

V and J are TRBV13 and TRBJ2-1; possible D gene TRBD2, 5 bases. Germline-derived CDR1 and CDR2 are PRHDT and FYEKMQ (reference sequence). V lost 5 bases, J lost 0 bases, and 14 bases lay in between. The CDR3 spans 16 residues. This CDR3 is CASSRGSPSSYNEQFF. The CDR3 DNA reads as TGTGCCAGCAGCCGAGGGAGCCCGAGCTCCTACAATGAGCAGTTCTTC.

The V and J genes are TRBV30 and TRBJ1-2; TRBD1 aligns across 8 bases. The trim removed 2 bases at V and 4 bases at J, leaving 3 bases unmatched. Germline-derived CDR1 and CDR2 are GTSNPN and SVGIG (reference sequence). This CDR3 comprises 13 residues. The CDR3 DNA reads TGTGCCTGGAGTTCCGACAGGGGCTATGGCTACACCTTC. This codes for CAWSSDRGYGYTF.

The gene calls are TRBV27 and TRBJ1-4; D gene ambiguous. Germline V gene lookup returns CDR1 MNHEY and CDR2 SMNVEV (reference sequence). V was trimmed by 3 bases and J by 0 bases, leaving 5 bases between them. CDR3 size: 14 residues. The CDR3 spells CASSLIATNEKLFF. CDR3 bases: TGTGCCAGCAGTTTGATTGCAACTAATGAAAAACTGTTTTTT.

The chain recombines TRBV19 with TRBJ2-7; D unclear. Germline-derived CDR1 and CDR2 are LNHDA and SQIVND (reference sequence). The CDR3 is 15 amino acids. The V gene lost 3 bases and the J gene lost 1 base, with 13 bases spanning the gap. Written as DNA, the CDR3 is TGTGCCAGTAGTATTGCTTTCCGGGCGTCCTACGAGCAGTACTTC. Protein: CASSIAFRASYEQYF.

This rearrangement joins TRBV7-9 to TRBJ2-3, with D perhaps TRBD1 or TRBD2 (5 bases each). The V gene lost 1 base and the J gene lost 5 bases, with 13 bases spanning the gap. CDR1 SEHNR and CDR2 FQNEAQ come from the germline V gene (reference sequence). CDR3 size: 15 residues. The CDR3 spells CASSLGGTRGDTQYF. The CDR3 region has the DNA TGTGCCAGCAGCTTAGGGGGGACCAGAGGAGATACGCAGTATTTT.

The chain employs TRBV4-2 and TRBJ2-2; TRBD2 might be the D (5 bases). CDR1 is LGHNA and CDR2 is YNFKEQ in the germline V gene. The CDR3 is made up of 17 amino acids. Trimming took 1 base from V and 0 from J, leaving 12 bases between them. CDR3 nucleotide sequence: TGTGCCAGCAGCCAAGGAACCCGGAGGCCGAACACCGGGGAGCTGTTTTTT. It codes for CASSQGTRRPNTGELFF.

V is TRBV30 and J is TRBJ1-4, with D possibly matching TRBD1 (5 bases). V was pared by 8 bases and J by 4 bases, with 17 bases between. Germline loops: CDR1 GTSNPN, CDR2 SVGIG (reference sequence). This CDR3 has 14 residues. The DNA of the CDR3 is TGTGCCGCGCGCCGTTGGGACCTTAATGAAAAACTGTTTTTT. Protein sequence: CAARRWDLNEKLFF.

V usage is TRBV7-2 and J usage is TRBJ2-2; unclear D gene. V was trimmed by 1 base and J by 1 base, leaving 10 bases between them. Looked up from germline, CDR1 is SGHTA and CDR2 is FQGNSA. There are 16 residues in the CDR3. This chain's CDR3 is CASSLDNYMNTGELFF. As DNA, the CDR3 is TGTGCCAGCAGCTTAGATAACTATATGAACACCGGGGAGCTGTTTTTT.